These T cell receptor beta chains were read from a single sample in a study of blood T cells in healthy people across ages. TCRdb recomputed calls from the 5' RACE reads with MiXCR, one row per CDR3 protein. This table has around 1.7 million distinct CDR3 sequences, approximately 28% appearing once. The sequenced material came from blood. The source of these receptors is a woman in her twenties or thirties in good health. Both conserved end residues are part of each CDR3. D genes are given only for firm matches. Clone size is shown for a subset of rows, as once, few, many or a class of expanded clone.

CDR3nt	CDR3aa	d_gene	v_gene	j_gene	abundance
TGTGCCAGCAGCGAACCCAACACCGGGACAGGGGTCTATGGCTACACCTTC	CASSEPNTGTGVYGYTF	TRBD1	TRBV4-2	TRBJ1-2	many
TGCGCCAGCAGCCAAGATTTTCAAGAGACCCAGTACTTC	CASSQDFQETQYF	NA	TRBV4-1	TRBJ2-5	many
TGCGCCAGCAGTGGAGGGGGGGTTGGAGATACGCAGTATTTT	CASSGGGVGDTQYF	NA	TRBV5-1	TRBJ2-3	few
TGTGCCAGCAGTCTCCTCCGGGATACAGAAGAGACCCAGTACTTC	CASSLLRDTEETQYF	NA	TRBV6-6	TRBJ2-5	NA
TGTGCCAGCAGTATTGCGGGTGGGACATACGGCTACACCTTC	CASSIAGGTYGYTF	NA	TRBV28	TRBJ1-2	few
TGTGCCGGCCCTCGTGAGCGAAACGAAAACATTCAGTACTTC	CAGPRERNENIQYF	NA	TRBV6-6	TRBJ2-4	few
TGCAGTGCCAGGGTCGGGCACCTGAACACTGAAGCTTTCTTT	CSARVGHLNTEAFF	NA	TRBV20-1	TRBJ1-1	NA
TGCGCCAGCAGCGCGAGCAGTGGCCCAGATACGCAGTATTTT	CASSASSGPDTQYF	NA	TRBV5-1	TRBJ2-3	few
TGCGCCAGCAGCAGTACAGGGGACGGCACAGATACGCAGTATTTT	CASSSTGDGTDTQYF	TRBD1	TRBV5-1	TRBJ2-3	NA
TGTGCCAGCAGCCAGGGCGGATGGGGACAGGATTATGGCTACACCTTC	CASSQGGWGQDYGYTF	TRBD1	TRBV14	TRBJ1-2	NA
TGTGCCAGCAGCCAGCCAGAGAACACTGAAGCTTTCTTT	CASSQPENTEAFF	NA	TRBV3-1	TRBJ1-1	NA
TGTGCCAGCAGTATCGAGACACCTCGGGGGCAGTACTTC	CASSIETPRGQYF	NA	TRBV28	TRBJ2-7	few
TGCGCCAGCAGCCTCGGGACTAGCGGGGGGTATGAGCAGTTCTTC	CASSLGTSGGYEQFF	TRBD2	TRBV4-1	TRBJ2-1	many
TGTGCCAGCAGTACCACCGGGACAGGGGGCGAGTATGGCTACACCTTC	CASSTTGTGGEYGYTF	TRBD1	TRBV27	TRBJ1-2	few
TGTGCCAGCGGCCAAGGCTACAAGCAGTACTTC	CASGQGYKQYF	NA	TRBV7-2	TRBJ2-7	NA
TGCGCCAGCAGCCGCGGAGGGTTAGCGGGGGGCGACTACGAGCAGTACTTC	CASSRGGLAGGDYEQYF	TRBD2	TRBV5-1	TRBJ2-7	many
TGTGCCAGCAGCTTAGGTCCCAGCACAGATCCGCAGTATTTT	CASSLGPSTDPQYF	NA	TRBV7-3	TRBJ2-3	NA
TGTGCCATCAGTGAGCCCGGGAGCTCCTGCGAGCAGTACTTC	CAISEPGSSCEQYF	NA	TRBV10-3	TRBJ2-7	few
TGCAGCGTTGAAGAGGAGGGATCTTACGAGCAGTACTTC	CSVEEEGSYEQYF	NA	TRBV29-1	TRBJ2-7	many
TGTGCCAGCAGTCAAACTAGATCCGAAGCTTTCTTT	CASSQTRSEAFF	NA	TRBV3-1	TRBJ1-1	NA
TGTGCCAGCAGCCAAGATCTGGGAGCCGAGCAGTACTTC	CASSQDLGAEQYF	NA	TRBV3-1	TRBJ2-7	few
TGTGCCTGCAGCCCCCGGGACAGTGATACGGTTGGGGCCAACGTCCTGACTTTC	CACSPRDSDTVGANVLTF	TRBD1	TRBV9	TRBJ2-6	NA
TGTGCCAGCAGCCGTTTTAATGAAAAACTGTTTTTT	CASSRFNEKLFF	NA	TRBV7-9	TRBJ1-4	many
TGTGCCAGCAGCCAAGACTTCGGGGTGGCCTACAATGAGCAGTTCTTC	CASSQDFGVAYNEQFF	NA	TRBV14	TRBJ2-1	NA
TGCGCCAGCAGCGGTAATCAGGGGACAAACAATGAGCAGTTCTTC	CASSGNQGTNNEQFF	NA	TRBV5-1	TRBJ2-1	few
TGCGCCAGCAGCTTGGACTCAGGGGATGAGACCCAGTACTTC	CASSLDSGDETQYF	NA	TRBV5-1	TRBJ2-5	NA
TGCAGTGCTAGAGTAGGAGAGGAAGGTTGGGGACCTAGTCCTGGCACAGATACGCAGTATTTT	CSARVGEEGWGPSPGTDTQYF	NA	TRBV20-1	TRBJ2-3	NA
TGTGCCAGCAACATGCGACTGCAAAACAATGAGCAGTTCTTC	CASNMRLQNNEQFF	NA	TRBV28	TRBJ2-1	many
TGCAGTGCTAGACCCGCGGGAGCTAGCAATCAGCCCCAGCATTTT	CSARPAGASNQPQHF	NA	TRBV20-1	TRBJ1-5	few
TGCGCCAGCAGCTTGTGGGGGGGCTCCTATGGCTACACCTTC	CASSLWGGSYGYTF	NA	TRBV5-1	TRBJ1-2	many
TGTGCCAGCAGCTTAGGCGGGAATGGAGAAGAGACCCAGTACTTC	CASSLGGNGEETQYF	NA	TRBV11-2	TRBJ2-5	NA
TGCAGTGCTAGTATTGGCGGGGGGTTCCAAGAGACCCAGTACTTC	CSASIGGGFQETQYF	TRBD2	TRBV20-1	TRBJ2-5	few
TGCAGCGTGGGTCCCCTGAGAAGCGGTAACACTGAAGCTTTCTTT	CSVGPLRSGNTEAFF	NA	TRBV29-1	TRBJ1-1	NA
TGTGCCACCAGTGATTTGGGGAGGGGAATGCGGGACGAGCAGTTCTTC	CATSDLGRGMRDEQFF	TRBD2	TRBV24-1	TRBJ2-1	few
TGTGCCAGCAGCCCCAACGGGGGGCGCACAGATACGCAGTATTTT	CASSPNGGRTDTQYF	NA	TRBV7-2	TRBJ2-3	NA
TGCGCCAGCAGCCAAGTGGGACTAGCGGATCTGAACACCGGGGAGCTGTTTTTT	CASSQVGLADLNTGELFF	TRBD2	TRBV4-3	TRBJ2-2	NA
TGTGCCAGCAGCTTATCCGGGGGCGAGGAAGCTTTCTTT	CASSLSGGEEAFF	NA	TRBV7-2	TRBJ1-1	NA